The present T cell receptor beta chain was sequenced within a study of control samples from healthy donors and cancer patients (dated by TCRdb to the early 2020s). Library preparation was by the immunoSEQ multiplex PCR assay. Entries here come from immuneACCESS through TCRdb and include only in-frame sequences with V and J called. Some clones fail to appear in such tables; in the studies checked, an unresolved V gene covers under half of the shortfall, and the cause of the remainder is unknown. This sample gives more than 150,000 clones in total; 90% to 95% of them show up just once. The ten most abundant clones make up roughly 1.5% of the sample. The count of this clone is one. Its recognized antigen is unknown. Within one base of it there is no much larger clone, and no base qualities were kept. The TCR originated in a man between 18 and 35 years old in good health. Sequenced: blood.

CDR3 sequence: CASSLSSSGRTQYF. The sequenced DNA: TGTGCCAGCAGTTTATCGAGTAGTGGCAGGACGCAGTATTTT. The chain was built from TRBV28 and TRBJ2-3; the D gene assignment is ambiguous. CDR1 and CDR2 are read off the germline V gene as MDHEN and SYDVKM. The CDR3 holds 14 amino acids from the cysteine to the phenylalanine. Here the CDR3 DNA is all that survives: 42 bases in frame from base 1. V loses 1 base, J loses 9 bases, and the germline ends lie 14 bases apart.